This T cell receptor beta chain was recovered during a study of T cells in Graves' hyperthyroidism and ophthalmopathy. Study-wide findings and caveats: Blood also held most thyroid clonotypes expanded beyond 0.001. Ophthalmopathy, which appeared later, was predicted by the model a median 6.5 months before onset. Separation of ophthalmopathy from stable hyperthyroidism was achieved by a 13 V-J model.

Patients were aged 18 to 65, had disease duration under 2 months, and had newly diagnosed hyperthyroidism. With 4 bases removed from V and 3 bases from J, the gap between germline ends came to 10 bases. CDR1 and CDR2 (germline): DFQATT, SNEGSKA (reference sequence). CDR3 size: 13 residues. TCR beta CDR3 region amplification was performed from RNA transcripts. TCR CDR3 regions were first amplified by RT-PCR with HTBI primers. In TCRdb, the multiplex PCR reads were re-called with MiXCR into one record per CDR3 protein. The repertoire holds about 740,000 distinct CDR3 sequences, with 11% to 15% as singletons. Of note for this clonotype: Its antigen is currently unknown.

The origin of this receptor is a woman between 18 and 29 years old with Graves' hyperthyroidism. Specimen: blood. This chain joins TRBV20-1 and TRBJ1-5, with D uncertain. CDR3 sequence: CSATRRPNQPQHF. The DNA of the CDR3 is TGCAGTGCTACCCGCAGGCCCAATCAGCCCCAGCATTTT.